This T cell receptor beta chain was retrieved from a study of regulatory T cells in long-lasting Graves disease. Study-level results: Between persistent patients, roughly 2,600 public clonotypes were shared, exceeding the roughly 1,000 shared between new patients.

Sequencing libraries for TCR beta were prepared with iRepertoire HTBI primers and Arm-PCR of CDR3 regions. TCRdb re-called the multiplex PCR reads with MiXCR, one entry per CDR3 protein. The sample holds a few hundred thousand distinct CDR3 sequences; roughly a quarter are singletons and the top ten take about a quarter. Per the germline V gene, CDR1 is ENHRY and CDR2 is SYGVKD. V was pared by 5 bases and J by 7 bases, with 6 bases of the junction left unmatched. The CDR3 is 14 residues long. The time point here: persistent/refractory GD, antithyroid drugs over 5 years with positive TRAb. PBMCs provided the RNA from which the TCR library was made. A remark on this clonotype: The antigen remains unidentified.

The chain combines TRBV10-3 with TRBJ2-1; TRBD1 agrees at 9 bases. The starting material was peripheral blood mononuclear cells (PBMCs), obtained when the disease was refractory, from a patient treated with antithyroid drugs. The receptor was derived from a female donor with Graves disease. CDR3 coding DNA: TGTGCCATCAGTCGACAGGGGGTAACGAATGAGCAGTTCTTC. Residues: CAISRQGVTNEQFF.